Following are 3 T cell receptor beta chains from one sample sequenced in a study of blood T cell repertoires in COVID-19. Method: immunoSEQ multiplex PCR; TCRdb's copy keeps in-frame clones and lacks some. The sample lists tens of thousands of clones, 85% to 90% occurring once. Specimen: peripheral blood. The source is a woman older than 75 with acute or convalescent COVID-19.

This rearrangement joins TRBV19 to TRBJ2-1; 7 nucleotides agree with TRBD2. Losses at the gene ends were 6 bases for V and 2 bases for J; bases not matched to a gene: 7. The CDR3 is made up of 15 amino acids. Germline-derived CDR1 and CDR2 are LNHDA and SQIVND (reference sequence). The CDR3 DNA reads as TGTGCCAGTAGAGAGCGGGGTACTACCTACAATGAGCAGTTCTTC. It specifies CASRERGTTYNEQFF. Together with reference TRBV19 and TRBJ2-1, the CDR3 gives the full variable domain: DGGITQSPKYLFRKEGQNVTLSCEQNLNHDAMYWYRQDPGQGLRLIYYSQIVNDFQKGDIAEGYSVSREKKESFPLTVTSAQKNPTAFYLCASRERGTTYNEQFFGPGTRLTVL.

V usage is TRBV9 and J usage is TRBJ2-1; tentatively, D is TRBD2 (6 bases). The CDR3 is 13 residues long. Germline V CDR1 and CDR2: SGDLS, YYNGEE. With 4 bases removed from V and 7 bases from J, the gap between germline ends came to 12 bases. The DNA of the CDR3 is TGTGCCAGCAGCCCCAATAGCGGTAATGAGCAGTTCTTC. Encoded protein: CASSPNSGNEQFF.

The chain joins TRBV4-3 to TRBJ1-6, with 9 bases fitting TRBD1. CDR3 length: 14 residues. V was clipped by 5 bases and J by 10 bases; unmatched bases: 6. The germline V gene encodes CDR1 LGHNA and CDR2 YSLEER. The chain's CDR3 is CASSRQGERSPLHF. The CDR3 DNA follows: TGCGCCAGCAGCAGACAGGGGGAGAGGTCACCCCTCCACTTT.